The rows below give T cell receptor beta chains drawn from one sample of a study of blood T cell repertoires in COVID-19. Clones were sequenced by immunoSEQ multiplex PCR, and TCRdb holds only the in-frame ones, with some missing. The sample lists more than 110,000 clones, more than 70% occurring once. Source material: peripheral blood. These receptors were taken from a man aged 50-60 years with active or convalescent COVID-19. The CDR3 runs from the conserved cysteine through the conserved F or W. Each record gives: J gene, V gene, CDR3 protein.

TRBJ1-1 | TRBV19 | CASSSGHRGTEAFF
TRBJ2-5 | TRBV7-8 | CASSPRETQYF
TRBJ1-1 | TRBV28 | CASSRAGAGNTEAFF
TRBJ1-5 | TRBV28 | CASSLGQGSGNQPQHF
TRBJ2-5 | TRBV3-1/TRBV3-2 | CASSPTSGGYLKTQYF
TRBJ2-7 | TRBV6-6 | CASSYLGSYEQYF
TRBJ1-1 | TRBV28 | CASSLRVGGLNTEAFF
TRBJ2-7 | TRBV7-6 | CASSPRRDLGYEQYF
TRBJ1-5 | TRBV6-6 | CASSSNPGQGNQPQHF
TRBJ2-5 | TRBV27 | CASSPTGYQETQYF
TRBJ1-5 | TRBV30 | CAWSAGTNQPQHF
TRBJ1-5 | TRBV27 | CASSSGTGGQPQHF